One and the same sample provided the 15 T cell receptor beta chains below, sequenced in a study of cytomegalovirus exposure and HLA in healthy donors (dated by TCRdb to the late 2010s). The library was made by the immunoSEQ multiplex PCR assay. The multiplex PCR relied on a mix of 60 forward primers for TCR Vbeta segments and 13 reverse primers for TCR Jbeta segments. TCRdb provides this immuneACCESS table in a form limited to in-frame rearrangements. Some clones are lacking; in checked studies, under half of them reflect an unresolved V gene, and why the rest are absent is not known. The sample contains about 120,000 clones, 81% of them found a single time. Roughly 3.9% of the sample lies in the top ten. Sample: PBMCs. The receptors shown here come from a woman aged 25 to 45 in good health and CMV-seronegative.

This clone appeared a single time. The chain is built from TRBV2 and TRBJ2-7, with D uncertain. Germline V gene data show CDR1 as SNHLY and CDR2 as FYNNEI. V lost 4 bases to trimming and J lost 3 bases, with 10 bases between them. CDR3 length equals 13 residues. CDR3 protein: CASSVLQHYEQYF. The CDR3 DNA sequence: TGTGCCAGCAGTGTTCTACAGCACTACGAGCAGTACTTC.

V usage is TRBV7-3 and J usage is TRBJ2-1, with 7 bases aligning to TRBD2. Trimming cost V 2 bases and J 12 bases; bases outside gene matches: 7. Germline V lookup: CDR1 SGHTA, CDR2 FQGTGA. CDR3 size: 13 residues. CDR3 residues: CASSLDWTSRQFF. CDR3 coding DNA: TGTGCCAGCAGCTTAGACTGGACTAGTCGGCAGTTCTTC.

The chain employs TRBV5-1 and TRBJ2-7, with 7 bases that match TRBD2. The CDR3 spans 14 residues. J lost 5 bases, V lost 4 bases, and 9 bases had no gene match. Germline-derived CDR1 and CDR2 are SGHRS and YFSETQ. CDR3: CASSAGLDIHEQYF. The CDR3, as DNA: TGCGCCAGCAGCGCCGGACTAGACATACACGAGCAGTACTTC. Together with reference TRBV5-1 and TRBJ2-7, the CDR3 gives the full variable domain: KAGVTQTPRYLIKTRGQQVTLSCSPISGHRSVSWYQQTPGQGLQFLFEYFSETQRNKGNFPGRFSGRQFSNSRSEMNVSTLELGDSALYLCASSAGLDIHEQYFGPGTRLTVT.

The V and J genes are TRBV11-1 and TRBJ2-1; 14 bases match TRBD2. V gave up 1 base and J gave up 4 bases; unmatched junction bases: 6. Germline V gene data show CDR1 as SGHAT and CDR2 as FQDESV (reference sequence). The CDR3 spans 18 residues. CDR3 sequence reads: CASSLGSRTSGRYNEQFF. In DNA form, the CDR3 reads TGTGCCAGCAGCTTAGGGAGTAGGACTAGCGGGAGGTACAATGAGCAGTTCTTC.

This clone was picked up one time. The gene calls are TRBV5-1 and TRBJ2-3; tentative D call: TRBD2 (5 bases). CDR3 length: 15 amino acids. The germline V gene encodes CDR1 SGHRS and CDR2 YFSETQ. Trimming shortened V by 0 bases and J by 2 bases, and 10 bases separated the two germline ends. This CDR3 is CASSLGLPPTDTQYF. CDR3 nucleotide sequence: TGCGCCAGCAGCTTGGGACTACCTCCCACAGATACGCAGTATTTT.

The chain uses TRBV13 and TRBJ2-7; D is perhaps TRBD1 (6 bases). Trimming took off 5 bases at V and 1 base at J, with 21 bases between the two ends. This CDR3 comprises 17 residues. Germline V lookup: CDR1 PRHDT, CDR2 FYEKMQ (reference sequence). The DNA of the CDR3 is TGTGCCAGCAGCAAAGCCTGGCCTCAGGGGAGTTCCTACGAGCAGTACTTC. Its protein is CASSKAWPQGSSYEQYF.

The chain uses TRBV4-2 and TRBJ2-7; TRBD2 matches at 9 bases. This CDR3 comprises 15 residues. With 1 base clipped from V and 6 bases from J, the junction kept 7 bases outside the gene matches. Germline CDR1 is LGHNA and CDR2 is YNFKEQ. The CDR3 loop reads CASSQASGTLGEQYF. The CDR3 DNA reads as TGTGCCAGCAGCCAAGCTAGCGGGACCCTGGGCGAGCAGTACTTC.

The CDR3 sequence: CASSVGQGFNSPLHF. The CDR3 bases are TGTGCCAGCAGCGTAGGACAGGGTTTTAATTCACCCCTCCACTTT. The rearrangement links TRBV9 to TRBJ1-6; 7 nucleotides match TRBD1. The CDR3 has 15 amino acids. Trimming removed 0 bases from V and 6 bases from J; junction bases left unmatched: 3. CDR1 is SGDLS, CDR2 YYNGEE, per germline. The whole variable domain, remainder taken from reference TRBV9 and TRBJ1-6, is DSGVTQTPKHLITATGQRVTLRCSPRSGDLSVYWYQQSLDQGLQFLIQYYNGEERAKGNILERFSAQQFPDLHSELNLSSLELGDSALYFCASSVGQGFNSPLHFGNGTRLTVT.

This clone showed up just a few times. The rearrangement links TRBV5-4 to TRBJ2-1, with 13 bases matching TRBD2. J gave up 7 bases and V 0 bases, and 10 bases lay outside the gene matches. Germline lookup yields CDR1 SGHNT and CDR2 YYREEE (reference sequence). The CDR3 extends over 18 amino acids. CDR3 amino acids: CASSLGLAGGLSTNEQFF. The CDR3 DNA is TGTGCCAGCAGCTTGGGACTAGCGGGAGGCCTATCTACGAATGAGCAGTTCTTC.

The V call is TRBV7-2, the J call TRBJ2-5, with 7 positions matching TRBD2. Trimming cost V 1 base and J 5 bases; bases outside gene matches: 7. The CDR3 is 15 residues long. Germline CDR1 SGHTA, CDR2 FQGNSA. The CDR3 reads CASSLGAAGVETQYF. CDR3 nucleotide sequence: TGTGCCAGCAGCTTAGGGGCGGCGGGAGTGGAGACCCAGTACTTC. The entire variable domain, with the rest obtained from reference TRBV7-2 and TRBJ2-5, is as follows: GAGVSQSPSNKVTEKGKDVELRCDPISGHTALYWYRQSLGQGLEFLIYFQGNSAPDKSGLPSDRFSAERTGGSVSTLTIQRTQQEDSAVYLCASSLGAAGVETQYFGPGTRLLVL.

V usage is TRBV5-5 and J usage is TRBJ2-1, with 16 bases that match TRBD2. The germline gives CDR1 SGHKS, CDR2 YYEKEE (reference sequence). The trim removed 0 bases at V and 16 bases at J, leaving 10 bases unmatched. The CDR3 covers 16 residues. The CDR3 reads CASSLEGLAGGPGGFF. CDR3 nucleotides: TGTGCCAGCAGCTTGGAGGGACTAGCGGGAGGGCCGGGTGGTTTCTTC.

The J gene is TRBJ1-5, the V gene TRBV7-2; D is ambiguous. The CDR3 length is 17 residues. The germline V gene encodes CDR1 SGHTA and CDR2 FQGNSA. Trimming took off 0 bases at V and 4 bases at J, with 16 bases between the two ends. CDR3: CASSLAPPGSGNQPQHF. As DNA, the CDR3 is TGTGCCAGCAGCTTAGCTCCTCCGGGATCCGGAAATCAGCCCCAGCATTTT.

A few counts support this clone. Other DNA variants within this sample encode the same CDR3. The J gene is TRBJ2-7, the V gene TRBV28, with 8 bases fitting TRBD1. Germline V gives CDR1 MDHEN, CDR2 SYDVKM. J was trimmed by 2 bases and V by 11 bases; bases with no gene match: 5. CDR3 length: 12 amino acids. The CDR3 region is CAEQGAAYEQYF. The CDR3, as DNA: TGTGCCGAGCAGGGGGCGGCCTACGAGCAGTACTTC.

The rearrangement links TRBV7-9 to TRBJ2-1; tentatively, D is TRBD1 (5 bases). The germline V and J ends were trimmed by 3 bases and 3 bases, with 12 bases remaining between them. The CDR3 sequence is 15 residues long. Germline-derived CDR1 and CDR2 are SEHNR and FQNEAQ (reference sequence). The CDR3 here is CASSFAQGSYNEQFF. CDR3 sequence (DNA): TGTGCCAGCAGCTTCGCTCAGGGAAGCTACAATGAGCAGTTCTTC. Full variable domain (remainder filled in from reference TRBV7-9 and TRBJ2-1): DTGVSQNPRHKITKRGQNVTFRCDPISEHNRLYWYRQTLGQGPEFLTYFQNEAQLEKSRLLSDRFSAERPKGSFSTLEIQRTEQGDSAMYLCASSFAQGSYNEQFFGPGTRLTVL.

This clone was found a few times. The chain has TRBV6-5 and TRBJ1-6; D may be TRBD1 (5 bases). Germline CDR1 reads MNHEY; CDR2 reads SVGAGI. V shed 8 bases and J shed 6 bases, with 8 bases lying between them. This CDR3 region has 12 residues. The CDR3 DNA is TGTGCCAGCCACGGGGGTAATTCACCCCTCCACTTT. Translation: CASHGGNSPLHF.